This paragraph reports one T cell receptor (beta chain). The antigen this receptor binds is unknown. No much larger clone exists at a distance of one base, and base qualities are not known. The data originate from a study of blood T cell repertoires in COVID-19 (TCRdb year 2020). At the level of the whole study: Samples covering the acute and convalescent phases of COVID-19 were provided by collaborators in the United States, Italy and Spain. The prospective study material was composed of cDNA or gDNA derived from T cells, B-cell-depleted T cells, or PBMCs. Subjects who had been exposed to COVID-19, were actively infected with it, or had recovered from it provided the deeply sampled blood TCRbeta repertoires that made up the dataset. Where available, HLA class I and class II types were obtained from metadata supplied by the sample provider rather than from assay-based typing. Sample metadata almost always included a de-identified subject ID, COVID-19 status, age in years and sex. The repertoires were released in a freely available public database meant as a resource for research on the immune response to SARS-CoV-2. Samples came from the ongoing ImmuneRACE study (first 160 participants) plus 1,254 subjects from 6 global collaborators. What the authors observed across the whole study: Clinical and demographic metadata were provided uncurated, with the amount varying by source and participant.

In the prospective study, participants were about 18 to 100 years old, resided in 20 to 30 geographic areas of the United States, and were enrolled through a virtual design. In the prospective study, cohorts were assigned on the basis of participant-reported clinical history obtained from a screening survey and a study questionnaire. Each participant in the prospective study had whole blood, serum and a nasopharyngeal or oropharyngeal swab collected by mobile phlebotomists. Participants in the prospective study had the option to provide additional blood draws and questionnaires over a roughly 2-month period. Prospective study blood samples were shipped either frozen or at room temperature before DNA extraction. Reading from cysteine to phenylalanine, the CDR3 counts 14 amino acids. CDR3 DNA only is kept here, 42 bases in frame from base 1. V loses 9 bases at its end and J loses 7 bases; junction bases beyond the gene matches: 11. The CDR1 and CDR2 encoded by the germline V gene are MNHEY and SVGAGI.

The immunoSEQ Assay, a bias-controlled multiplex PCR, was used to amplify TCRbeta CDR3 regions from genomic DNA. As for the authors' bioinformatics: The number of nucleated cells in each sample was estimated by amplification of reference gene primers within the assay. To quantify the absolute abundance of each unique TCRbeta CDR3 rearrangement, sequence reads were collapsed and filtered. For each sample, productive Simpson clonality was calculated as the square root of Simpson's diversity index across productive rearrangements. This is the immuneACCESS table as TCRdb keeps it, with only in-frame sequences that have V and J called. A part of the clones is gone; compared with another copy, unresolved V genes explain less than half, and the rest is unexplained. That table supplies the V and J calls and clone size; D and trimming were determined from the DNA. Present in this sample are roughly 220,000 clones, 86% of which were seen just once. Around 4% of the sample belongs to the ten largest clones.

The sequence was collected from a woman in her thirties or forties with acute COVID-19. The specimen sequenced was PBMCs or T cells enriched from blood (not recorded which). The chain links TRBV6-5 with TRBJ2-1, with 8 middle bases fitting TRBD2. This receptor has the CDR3 CASCPREGRNEQFF. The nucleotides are TGTGCCAGTTGCCCACGGGAGGGCCGAAATGAGCAGTTCTTC.